Listed below are T cell receptor beta chains from one sample, sequenced in a study of shared clonotypes between healthy human individuals. Data came from immunoSEQ multiplex PCR; TCRdb stores just in-frame clones and leaves some out. The data hold some 2,400,000 clones, with roughly 95% observed a single time. Sequencing was performed on naive CD4+ T cells sorted from blood. The receptors were gathered from a man aged 18 to 35 in good health. The CDR3 runs from the conserved cysteine through the conserved F or W. Each record gives: J gene, D gene, clone size, V gene, CDR3 protein, CDR3 DNA. The D gene is left open where the match is weak. Clone size is not always given. Where it is, it says once, few, many or a class for expanded clones.

TRBJ1-1 | - | - | TRBV6-1 | CASTGRMPNTEAFF | TGTGCCAGCACGGGACGGATGCCAAACACTGAAGCTTTCTTT
TRBJ2-1 | TRBD2 | - | TRBV5-1 | CASSPSGGSEQFF | TGCGCCAGCAGCCCTAGCGGGGGTAGTGAGCAGTTCTTC
TRBJ2-3 | TRBD2 | - | TRBV4-2 | CASSQGPLAGKSTDTQYF | TGTGCCAGCAGCCAAGGCCCGCTAGCGGGGAAAAGCACAGATACGCAGTATTTT
TRBJ1-2 | - | - | TRBV6-5 | CASTRGGTNYGYTF | TGTGCCAGTACCCGAGGGGGGACTAACTATGGCTACACCTTC
TRBJ1-2 | TRBD1 | once | TRBV6-1 | CASRLQGAVGGYTF | TGTGCCAGCAGATTACAGGGGGCTGTGGGAGGCTACACCTTC
TRBJ1-1 | - | few | TRBV30 | CAWGGTHEAFF | TGTGCCTGGGGAGGGACACATGAAGCTTTCTTT
TRBJ1-2 | - | - | TRBV5-6 | CASSLGQVRENYGYTF | TGTGCCAGCAGCTTGGGGCAGGTCCGCGAAAACTATGGCTACACCTTC
TRBJ2-7 | - | - | TRBV7-2 | CASSPGLPPYEQYF | TGTGCCAGCAGCCCGGGACTCCCACCCTACGAGCAGTACTTC
TRBJ1-6 | TRBD1 | - | TRBV27 | CASTQGVGGSYNSPLHF | TGTGCCAGCACCCAGGGGGTCGGGGGAAGCTATAATTCACCCCTCCACTTT
TRBJ1-1 | - | once | TRBV6-1 | CASSELGGRTEAFF | TGTGCCAGCAGTGAACTCGGGGGACGGACTGAAGCTTTCTTT
TRBJ1-1 | - | - | TRBV18 | CASSSRGGTTEAFF | TGTGCCAGCTCATCACGGGGAGGGACAACTGAAGCTTTCTTT
TRBJ2-3 | TRBD1 | - | TRBV5-1 | CASSLPSGTGGTPDTQYF | TGCGCCAGCAGCCTCCCTTCCGGGACAGGGGGCACCCCAGATACGCAGTATTTT
TRBJ1-1 | - | - | TRBV25-1 | CASSDDRSRVGTEAFF | TGTGCCAGCAGTGACGACAGGTCCCGGGTAGGCACTGAAGCTTTCTTT
TRBJ2-7 | TRBD1 | - | TRBV6-7 | CASSYNGDRGLHEQYF | TGTGCCAGCAGTTATAACGGGGACAGGGGACTCCACGAGCAGTACTTC
TRBJ2-2 | - | - | TRBV28 | CASSSGLKGELFF | TGTGCCAGCAGTTCTGGACTTAAAGGGGAGCTGTTTTTT
TRBJ2-3 | TRBD1 | - | TRBV5-1 | CASSLAQGSSTDTQYF | TGCGCCAGCAGCTTGGCACAGGGGTCTAGCACAGATACGCAGTATTTT
TRBJ2-3 | TRBD1 | - | TRBV28 | CASCTGGFTDTQYF | TGTGCCAGCTGCACAGGGGGGTTCACAGATACGCAGTATTTT
TRBJ2-7 | TRBD1 | - | TRBV5-6 | CASSYNRGEQYF | TGTGCCAGCAGCTACAACAGGGGCGAGCAGTACTTC
TRBJ2-1 | - | - | TRBV10-3 | CAISESGTTSDNEQFF | TGTGCCATCAGTGAGTCTGGGACCACTTCCGACAATGAGCAGTTCTTC
TRBJ1-5 | TRBD1 | - | TRBV4-2 | CASSRGVTGGASGNQPQHF | TGTGCCAGCAGCCGCGGGGTGACAGGGGGAGCTTCGGGCAATCAGCCCCAGCATTTT
TRBJ1-2 | TRBD1 | - | TRBV6-5 | CASSYGQGSYGYTF | TGTGCCAGCAGTTACGGACAGGGTAGCTATGGCTACACCTTC
TRBJ2-2 | - | - | TRBV4-2 | CASSQDSSLTGELFF | TGTGCCAGCAGCCAAGATTCGTCCTTGACCGGGGAGCTGTTTTTT
TRBJ1-5 | - | - | TRBV6-5 | CASGGYGNQPQHF | TGTGCCAGCGGGGGCTATGGGAATCAGCCCCAGCATTTT
TRBJ1-2 | - | - | TRBV15 | CATSRDRAGYTF | TGTGCCACCAGCAGAGACAGGGCGGGCTACACCTTC
TRBJ2-5 | TRBD2 | - | TRBV30 | CAWKLAGGQETQYF | TGTGCCTGGAAACTAGCGGGGGGGCAAGAGACCCAGTACTTC
TRBJ1-2 | - | once | TRBV5-5 | CASSTGGEYGYTF | TGTGCCAGCAGCACTGGGGGAGAATATGGCTACACCTTC
TRBJ2-3 | - | - | TRBV2 | CASSPATDTQYF | TGTGCCAGCAGTCCTGCTACAGATACGCAGTATTTT
TRBJ2-6 | TRBD1 | - | TRBV5-1 | CASSWGQGSAGANVLTF | TGCGCCAGCAGCTGGGGACAGGGCTCAGCTGGGGCCAACGTCCTGACTTTC
TRBJ1-3 | - | - | TRBV5-6 | CASSLVAGPGNTIYF | TGTGCCAGCAGCTTGGTTGCAGGACCTGGAAACACCATATATTTT
TRBJ1-2 | TRBD1 | - | TRBV4-1 | CASSQGLSDRAYGYTF | TGCGCCAGCAGCCAAGGTTTGTCGGACAGGGCCTATGGCTACACCTTC
TRBJ2-7 | - | - | TRBV28 | CASSRPAGEGREQYF | TGTGCCAGCAGCCGGCCGGCTGGAGAGGGACGCGAGCAGTACTTC
TRBJ2-1 | - | - | TRBV6-1 | CASSEFEQFF | TGTGCCAGCAGTGAATTTGAGCAGTTCTTC
TRBJ2-7 | - | - | TRBV4-3 | CASSRHVVGGYEQYF | TGCGCCAGCAGCCGTCATGTGGTAGGGGGCTACGAGCAGTACTTC
TRBJ2-3 | TRBD2 | - | TRBV6-1 | CASSEGTRKVDTQYF | TGTGCCAGCAGTGAAGGGACTAGGAAGGTAGATACGCAGTATTTT
TRBJ2-3 | - | - | TRBV28 | CASSWGTYTDTQYF | TGTGCCAGCAGTTGGGGGACTTACACAGATACGCAGTATTTT
TRBJ2-7 | - | - | TRBV4-1 | CASSPSNRPSEQYF | TGCGCCAGCAGTCCCTCAAACCGACCTTCCGAGCAGTACTTC
TRBJ2-7 | TRBD1 | - | TRBV2 | CASSRTGGPFDEQYF | TGTGCCAGCAGTCGGACAGGGGGGCCTTTCGACGAGCAGTACTTC
TRBJ2-3 | - | - | TRBV5-1 | CASSPSSGVDTQYF | TGCGCCAGCAGCCCCTCTTCGGGGGTGGATACGCAGTATTTT
TRBJ2-1 | - | - | TRBV29-1 | CSVRGRSGSSYNEQFF | TGCAGCGTTCGAGGGCGTAGCGGAAGCTCCTACAATGAGCAGTTCTTC
TRBJ1-5 | - | - | TRBV19 | CASKLGNSNQPQHF | TGTGCCAGTAAGTTAGGGAATAGCAATCAGCCCCAGCATTTT
TRBJ2-7 | - | - | TRBV6-5 | CASSPTGARAYEQYF | TGTGCCAGCAGTCCTACGGGGGCTCGAGCCTACGAGCAGTACTTC
TRBJ1-1 | TRBD1 | - | TRBV6-1 | CASSEWTGRPDTEAFF | TGTGCCAGCAGTGAGTGGACAGGCCGCCCCGACACTGAAGCTTTCTTT
TRBJ2-2 | - | - | TRBV29-1 | CSVETQATNTGELFF | TGCAGCGTCGAGACACAAGCTACGAACACCGGGGAGCTGTTTTTT
TRBJ1-2 | - | - | TRBV7-9 | CASSLQTTRTGGYTF | TGTGCCAGCAGCTTACAAACCACAAGGACGGGGGGCTACACCTTC
TRBJ1-1 | - | - | TRBV29-1 | CSVDEVNTEAFF | TGCAGCGTTGATGAGGTTAACACTGAAGCTTTCTTT
TRBJ1-4 | - | once | TRBV4-1 | CASSQGQGPLNEKLFF | TGCGCCAGCAGCCAGGGTCAGGGCCCCCTTAATGAAAAACTGTTTTTT
TRBJ2-7 | TRBD1 | - | TRBV9 | CASSVGQGGYHEQYF | TGTGCCAGCAGCGTCGGACAGGGGGGCTACCACGAGCAGTACTTC
TRBJ1-6 | TRBD1 | - | TRBV27 | CASSQSGTGASPLHF | TGTGCCAGCAGCCAGAGTGGGACAGGGGCCTCACCCCTCCACTTT
TRBJ2-7 | - | - | TRBV30 | CAWSGEEGRGPYEQYF | TGTGCCTGGAGCGGGGAAGAGGGTAGAGGTCCCTACGAGCAGTACTTC